This entry describes one T cell receptor beta chain. The target antigen is unknown. The record originates from a study of T cell responses to AZD1222 COVID-19 vaccine. Study details: Whether given at about 4 or about 12 weeks, second doses were pooled.

Between the trimmed V and J ends, which lost 7 bases and 7 bases, there was a span of 16 bases. The CDR3 spans 13 residues. The germline V gene encodes CDR1 MDHEN and CDR2 SYDVKM. Study results and limitations: Regions 160-218 and 743-854 dominated among vaccine-associated CD4 TCRs spanning spike.

Data came from immunoSEQ multiplex PCR; TCRdb stores just in-frame clones and leaves some out. This sample yields about 92,000 clones, of which 70% to 90% are seen a single time; about 3% belongs to the top ten. Specimen: peripheral blood, collected on day 0 of AZD1222 vaccination. This receptor was identified in an adult in good health. V and J are TRBV28 and TRBJ1-2; D is undetermined. DNA of the CDR3: TGTGCCAGCACTTCACCGGCACGGGTTGGCTACACCTTC. Translated, it gives CASTSPARVGYTF.